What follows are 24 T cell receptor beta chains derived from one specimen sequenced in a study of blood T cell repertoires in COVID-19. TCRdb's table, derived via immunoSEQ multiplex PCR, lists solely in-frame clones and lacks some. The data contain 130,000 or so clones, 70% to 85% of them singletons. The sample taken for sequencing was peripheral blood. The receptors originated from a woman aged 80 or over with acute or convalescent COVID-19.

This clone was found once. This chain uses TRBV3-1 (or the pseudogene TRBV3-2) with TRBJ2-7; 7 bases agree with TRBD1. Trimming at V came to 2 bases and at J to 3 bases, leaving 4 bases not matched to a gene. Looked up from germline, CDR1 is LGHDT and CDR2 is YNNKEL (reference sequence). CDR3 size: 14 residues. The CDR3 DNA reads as TGTGCCAGCAGCCAACCCCGGGACAGCTACGAGCAGTACTTC. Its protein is CASSQPRDSYEQYF.

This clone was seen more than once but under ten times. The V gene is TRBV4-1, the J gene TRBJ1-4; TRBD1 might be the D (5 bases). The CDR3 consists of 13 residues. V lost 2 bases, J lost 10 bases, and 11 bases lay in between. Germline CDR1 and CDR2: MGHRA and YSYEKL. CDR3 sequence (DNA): TGCGCCAGCAGCCAAAGGGGCTCGGCAAAACTGTTTTTT. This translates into CASSQRGSAKLFF.

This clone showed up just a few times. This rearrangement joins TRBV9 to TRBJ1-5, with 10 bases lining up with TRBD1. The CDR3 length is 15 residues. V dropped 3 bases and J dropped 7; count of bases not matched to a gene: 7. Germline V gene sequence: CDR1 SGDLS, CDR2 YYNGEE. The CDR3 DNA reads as TGTGCCAGCAGCGACCGGGACAGGGGTAAGCAGCCCCAGCATTTT. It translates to CASSDRDRGKQPQHF.

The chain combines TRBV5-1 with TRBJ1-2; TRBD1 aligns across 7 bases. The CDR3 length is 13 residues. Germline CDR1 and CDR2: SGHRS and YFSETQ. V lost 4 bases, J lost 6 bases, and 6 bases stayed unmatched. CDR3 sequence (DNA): TGCGCCAGCAGCGGGGACAGAACCCATGGCTACACCTTC. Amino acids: CASSGDRTHGYTF. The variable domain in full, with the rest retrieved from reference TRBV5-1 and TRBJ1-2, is KAGVTQTPRYLIKTRGQQVTLSCSPISGHRSVSWYQQTPGQGLQFLFEYFSETQRNKGNFPGRFSGRQFSNSRSEMNVSTLELGDSALYLCASSGDRTHGYTFGSGTRLTVV.

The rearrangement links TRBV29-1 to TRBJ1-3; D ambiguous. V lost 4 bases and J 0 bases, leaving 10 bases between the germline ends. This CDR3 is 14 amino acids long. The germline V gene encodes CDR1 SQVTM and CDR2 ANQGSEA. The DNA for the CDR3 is TGCAGCGTTGTAGCATTTGGCTCTGGAAACACCATATATTTT. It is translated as CSVVAFGSGNTIYF.

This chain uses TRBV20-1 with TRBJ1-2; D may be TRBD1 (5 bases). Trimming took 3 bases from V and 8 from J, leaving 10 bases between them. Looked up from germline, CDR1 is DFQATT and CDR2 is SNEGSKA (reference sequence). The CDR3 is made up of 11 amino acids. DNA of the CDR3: TGCAGTGCTAGCCAGGGTCGCGGCTACACCTTC. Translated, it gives CSASQGRGYTF.

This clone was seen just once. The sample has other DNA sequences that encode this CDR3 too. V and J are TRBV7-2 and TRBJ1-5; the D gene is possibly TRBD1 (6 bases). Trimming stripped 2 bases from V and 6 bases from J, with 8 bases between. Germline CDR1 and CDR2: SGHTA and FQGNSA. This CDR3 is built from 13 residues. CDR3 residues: CASSLQGTQPQHF. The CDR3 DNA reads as TGTGCCAGCAGCTTACAGGGGACTCAGCCCCAGCATTTT.

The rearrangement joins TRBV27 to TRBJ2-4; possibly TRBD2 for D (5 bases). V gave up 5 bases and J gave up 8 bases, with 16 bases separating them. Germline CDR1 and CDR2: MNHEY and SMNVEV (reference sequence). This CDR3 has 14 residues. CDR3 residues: CASSAIGGFDIQYF. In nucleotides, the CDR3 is TGTGCCAGCAGTGCGATCGGAGGATTTGACATTCAGTACTTC.

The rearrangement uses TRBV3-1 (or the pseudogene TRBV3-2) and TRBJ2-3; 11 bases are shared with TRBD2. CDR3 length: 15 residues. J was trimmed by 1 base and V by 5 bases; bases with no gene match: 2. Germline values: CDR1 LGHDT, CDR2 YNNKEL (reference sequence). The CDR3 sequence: CASSYSGGGTDTQYF. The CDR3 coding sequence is TGTGCCAGCAGCTATAGCGGGGGGGGCACAGATACGCAGTATTTT.

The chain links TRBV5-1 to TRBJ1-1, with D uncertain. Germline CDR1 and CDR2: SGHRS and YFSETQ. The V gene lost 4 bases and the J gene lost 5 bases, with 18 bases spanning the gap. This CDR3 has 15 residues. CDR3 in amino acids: CASSELGGRETEAFF. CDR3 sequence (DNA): TGCGCCAGCAGCGAGTTAGGCGGGCGTGAAACTGAAGCTTTCTTT.

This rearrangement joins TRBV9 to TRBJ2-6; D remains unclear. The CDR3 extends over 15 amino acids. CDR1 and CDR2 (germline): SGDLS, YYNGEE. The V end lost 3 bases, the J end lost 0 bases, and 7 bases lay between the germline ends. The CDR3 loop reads CASSAQSSGANVLTF. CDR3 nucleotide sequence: TGTGCCAGCAGCGCACAGAGCTCTGGGGCCAACGTCCTGACTTTC.

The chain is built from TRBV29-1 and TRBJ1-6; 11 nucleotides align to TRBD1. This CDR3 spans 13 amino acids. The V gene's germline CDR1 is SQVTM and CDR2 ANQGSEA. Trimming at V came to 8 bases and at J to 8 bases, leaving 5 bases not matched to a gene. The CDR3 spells CSTRDRGDSPLHF. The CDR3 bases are TGCAGCACCCGGGACAGGGGGGATTCACCCCTCCACTTT.

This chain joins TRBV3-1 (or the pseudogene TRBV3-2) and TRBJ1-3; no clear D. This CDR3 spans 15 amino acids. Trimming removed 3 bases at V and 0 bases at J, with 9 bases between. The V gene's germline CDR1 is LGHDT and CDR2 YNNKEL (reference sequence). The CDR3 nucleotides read TGTGCCAGCAGCCATCGAGGGTTCTCTGGAAACACCATATATTTT. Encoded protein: CASSHRGFSGNTIYF.

The CDR3 coding sequence is TGCAGTGCTAGTAGGGGTAGCTCTAACTATGGCTACACCTTC. Translating it yields CSASRGSSNYGYTF. V is TRBV20-1 and J is TRBJ1-2, with a tentative D call TRBD1 (5 bases). Germline lookup yields CDR1 DFQATT and CDR2 SNEGSKA (reference sequence). The V end lost 3 bases, the J end lost 0 bases, and 11 bases lay between the germline ends. CDR3 length equals 14 residues.

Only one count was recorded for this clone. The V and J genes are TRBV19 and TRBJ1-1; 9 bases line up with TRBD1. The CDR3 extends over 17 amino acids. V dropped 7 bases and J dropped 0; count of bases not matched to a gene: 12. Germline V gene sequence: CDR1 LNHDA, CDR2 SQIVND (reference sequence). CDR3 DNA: TGTGCCAGTAAGGGACAGGGATTTATCGACGTGAACACTGAAGCTTTCTTT. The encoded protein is CASKGQGFIDVNTEAFF. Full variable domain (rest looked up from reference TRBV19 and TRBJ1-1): DGGITQSPKYLFRKEGQNVTLSCEQNLNHDAMYWYRQDPGQGLRLIYYSQIVNDFQKGDIAEGYSVSREKKESFPLTVTSAQKNPTAFYLCASKGQGFIDVNTEAFFGQGTRLTVV.

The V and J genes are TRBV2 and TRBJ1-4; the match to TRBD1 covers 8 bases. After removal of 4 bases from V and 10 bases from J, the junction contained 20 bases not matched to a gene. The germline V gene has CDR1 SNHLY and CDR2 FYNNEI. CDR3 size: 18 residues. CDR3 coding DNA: TGTGCCAGCAGTGGGTCTCTTACCGCAGGGGGCAGGAGTGGAAAACTGTTTTTT. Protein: CASSGSLTAGGRSGKLFF.

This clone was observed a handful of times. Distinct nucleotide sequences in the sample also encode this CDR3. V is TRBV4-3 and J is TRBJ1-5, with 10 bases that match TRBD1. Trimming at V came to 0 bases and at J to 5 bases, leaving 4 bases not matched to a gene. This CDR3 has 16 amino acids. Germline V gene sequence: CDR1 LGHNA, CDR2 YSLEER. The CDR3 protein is CASSQDLGQGDQPQHF. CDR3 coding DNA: TGCGCCAGCAGCCAAGATCTTGGACAGGGGGATCAGCCCCAGCATTTT.

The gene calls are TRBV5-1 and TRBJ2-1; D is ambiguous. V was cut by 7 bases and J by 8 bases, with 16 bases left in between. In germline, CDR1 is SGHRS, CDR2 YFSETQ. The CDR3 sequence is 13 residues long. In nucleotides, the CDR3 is TGCGCCAGCGCCCCTCGCGGTGTCCATGAGCAGTTCTTC. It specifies CASAPRGVHEQFF.

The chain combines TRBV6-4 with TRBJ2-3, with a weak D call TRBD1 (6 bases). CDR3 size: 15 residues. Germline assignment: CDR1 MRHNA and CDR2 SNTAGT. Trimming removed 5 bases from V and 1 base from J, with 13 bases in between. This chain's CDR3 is CASSLGAGGTDTQYF. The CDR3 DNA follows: TGTGCCAGCAGTCTGGGGGCCGGCGGCACAGATACGCAGTATTTT.

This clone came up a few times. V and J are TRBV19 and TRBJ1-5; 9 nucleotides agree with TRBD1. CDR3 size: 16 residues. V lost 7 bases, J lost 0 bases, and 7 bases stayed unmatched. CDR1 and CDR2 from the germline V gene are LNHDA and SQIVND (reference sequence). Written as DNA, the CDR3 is TGTGCCAGTACCGAGGGACAGGGCCGTAGCAATCAGCCCCAGCATTTT. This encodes CASTEGQGRSNQPQHF.

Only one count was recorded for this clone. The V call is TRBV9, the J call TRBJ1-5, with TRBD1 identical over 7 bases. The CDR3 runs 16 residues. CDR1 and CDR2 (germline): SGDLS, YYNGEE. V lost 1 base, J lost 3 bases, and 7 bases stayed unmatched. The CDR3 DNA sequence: TGTGCCAGCAGCGTACGGGAAGGGGGCCCCAATCAGCCCCAGCATTTT. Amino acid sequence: CASSVREGGPNQPQHF.

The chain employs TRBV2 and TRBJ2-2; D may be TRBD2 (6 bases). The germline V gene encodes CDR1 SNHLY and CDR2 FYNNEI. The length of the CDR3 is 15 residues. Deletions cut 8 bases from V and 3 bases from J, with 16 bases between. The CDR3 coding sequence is TGTGCCAGCGGCTTAGGAGGGTGGGACACCGGGGAGCTGTTTTTT. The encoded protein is CASGLGGWDTGELFF.

The CDR3 here is CASSYSGRGRSEKLFF. CDR3 DNA sequence: TGTGCCAGCAGTTACTCGGGAAGGGGGCGAAGTGAAAAACTGTTTTTT. The chain uses TRBV6-5 and TRBJ1-4; TRBD1 matches at 7 bases. This CDR3 region has 16 residues. In germline, CDR1 is MNHEY, CDR2 SVGAGI. With V trimmed by 0 bases and J by 7 bases, 8 bases remained unmatched.

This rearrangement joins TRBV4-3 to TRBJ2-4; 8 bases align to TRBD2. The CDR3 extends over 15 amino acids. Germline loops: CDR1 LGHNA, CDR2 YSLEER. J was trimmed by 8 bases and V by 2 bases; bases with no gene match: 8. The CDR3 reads CASSQRGLAWDIQYF. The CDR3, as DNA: TGCGCCAGCAGCCAACGAGGACTAGCCTGGGACATTCAGTACTTC.